This TCR beta chain was recorded in a study of cytotoxic CD8 clonotypes in ibrutinib-treated CLL. Details on this clone: Its matching antigen is unknown.

Study-level results: A difference in sampling times existed between sustained-remission and progressing patients.

Measured with immunoSEQ multiplex PCR; TCRdb has only the in-frame clones, and not every one. This sample has around 310,000 clones, with around four fifths found just once. V lost 5 bases, J lost 6 bases, and 11 bases stayed unmatched. The CDR3 is made up of 14 amino acids. Germline-derived CDR1 and CDR2 are SQVTM and ANQGSEA. The sequences come from PBMCs, collected before ibrutinib treatment. The V call is TRBV29-1, the J call TRBJ1-2; 8 bases are shared with TRBD1. This clonotype was sampled from a human donor with chronic lymphocytic leukemia. The CDR3 region is CSVPPDRGLNGYTF. The CDR3 coding sequence is TGCAGCGTTCCCCCCGACAGGGGACTGAATGGCTACACCTTC.